Listed below are T cell receptor beta chains from one sample, sequenced in a study of human T cells and chemical hapten exposure. TCRdb fed the RACE reads into MiXCR, producing one record per CDR3 protein. The sample comprises some 400,000 distinct CDR3 sequences, roughly 5% of which are singletons, and around 2.3% rests with the top ten. Sample: whole blood, taken in connection with sensitization to the hapten diphenylcyclopropenone (DPC). Receptors were obtained from a woman aged 50 to 60 with alopecia areata. Some clones in this sample may be carry-over from other donors' samples. Each CDR3 is given with its conserved first and last residue. The order of the fields is V gene, J gene, CDR3 protein.

V: TRBV7-8; J: TRBJ2-4; CDR3: CASSLPGPQAPKNIQYF
V: TRBV6-5; J: TRBJ1-1; CDR3: CASSYSRGGSEAFF
V: TRBV7-9; J: TRBJ2-1; CDR3: CASSPQGHTYNEQFF
V: TRBV24-1; J: TRBJ1-1; CDR3: CATYLSNGGGTEAFF
V: TRBV28; J: TRBJ2-3; CDR3: CASKTGLATDTQYF
V: TRBV6-2/TRBV6-3; J: TRBJ1-1; CDR3: CASSYAYTEAFF
V: TRBV4-2; J: TRBJ1-2; CDR3: CASSQVAGEGYTF
V: TRBV28; J: TRBJ1-5; CDR3: CASTLGLQGSMGNQPQHF
V: TRBV12-3/TRBV12-4; J: TRBJ1-2; CDR3: CASNLKGAIGDGYTF
V: TRBV29-1; J: TRBJ2-7; CDR3: CSVPGTVPYEQYF
V: TRBV12-3/TRBV12-4; J: TRBJ2-3; CDR3: CASTGSDTQYF
V: TRBV6-2/TRBV6-3; J: TRBJ2-1; CDR3: CASSHLAGEIDNEQFF
V: TRBV13; J: TRBJ2-5; CDR3: CASSPRGGMETQYF
V: TRBV2; J: TRBJ1-4; CDR3: CASSEEGDNEKLFF
V: TRBV7-9; J: TRBJ2-3; CDR3: CASSLPYTDTQYF
V: TRBV29-1; J: TRBJ2-5; CDR3: CSVDEGAETQYF
V: TRBV7-8; J: TRBJ2-7; CDR3: CASSLSPGTTNMGSYEQYF
V: TRBV19; J: TRBJ2-2; CDR3: CASSTKTGANTGELFF
V: TRBV6-5; J: TRBJ2-1; CDR3: CASSRGLAVDEQFF
V: TRBV6-5; J: TRBJ2-3; CDR3: CASRYRDRGSDTQYF
V: TRBV7-2; J: TRBJ1-1; CDR3: CAVEMDDYMNTEAFF
V: TRBV15; J: TRBJ1-1; CDR3: CATSRGKVGKGTNTEAFF
V: TRBV6-6; J: TRBJ2-7; CDR3: CASSSAGQGSYEQYF
V: TRBV20-1; J: TRBJ1-6; CDR3: CSAQGGGISSYNSPLHF
V: TRBV9; J: TRBJ1-2; CDR3: CASSVLSHYGYTF
V: TRBV20-1; J: TRBJ2-7; CDR3: CSARRQGSLYEQYF
V: TRBV7-2; J: TRBJ2-2; CDR3: CASSFLPRDTGELFF
V: TRBV7-6; J: TRBJ2-6; CDR3: CASSLESASSGANVLTF
V: TRBV9; J: TRBJ2-1; CDR3: CASSVDSAGASSYNEQFF
V: TRBV12-3/TRBV12-4; J: TRBJ1-2; CDR3: CASSLEQGGGYTF
V: TRBV7-8; J: TRBJ2-3; CDR3: CASSLAESGGTDTQYF
V: TRBV4-2; J: TRBJ1-1; CDR3: CASSQEEQGAFNTEAFF
V: TRBV11-2; J: TRBJ2-1; CDR3: CASSSGWNEQFF
V: TRBV7-9; J: TRBJ2-4; CDR3: CASSSLQGSGNIQYF
V: TRBV28; J: TRBJ2-5; CDR3: CASSTGTQETQYF
V: TRBV29-1; J: TRBJ2-2; CDR3: CSVGTGTGELFF
V: TRBV6-5; J: TRBJ2-7; CDR3: CASRLTGTGFAYEQYF
V: TRBV20-1; J: TRBJ1-5; CDR3: CSGSSGTGGSQPQHF
V: TRBV12-3/TRBV12-4; J: TRBJ2-7; CDR3: CASSLSRSSYEQYF
V: TRBV7-9; J: TRBJ2-1; CDR3: CASSLDWGYYNEQFF
V: TRBV6-5; J: TRBJ1-2; CDR3: CASRKGQGYYGYTF
V: TRBV20-1; J: TRBJ2-1; CDR3: CSARSRRGSSYNEQFF